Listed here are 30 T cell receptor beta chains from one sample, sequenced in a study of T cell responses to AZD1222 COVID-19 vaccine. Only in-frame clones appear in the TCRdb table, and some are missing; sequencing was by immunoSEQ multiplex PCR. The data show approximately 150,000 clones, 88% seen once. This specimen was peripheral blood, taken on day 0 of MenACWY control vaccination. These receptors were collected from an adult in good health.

This CDR3 reads CASSWRGLPGQEVYGYTF. The CDR3 bases are TGTGCCAGCAGCTGGAGGGGTCTTCCGGGACAGGAGGTCTATGGCTACACCTTC. The chain recombines TRBV5-5 with TRBJ1-2; 8 positions match TRBD1. The CDR3 sequence is 18 residues long. V gave up 3 bases and J gave up 4 bases; unmatched junction bases: 17. Per the germline V gene, CDR1 is SGHKS and CDR2 is YYEKEE (reference sequence).

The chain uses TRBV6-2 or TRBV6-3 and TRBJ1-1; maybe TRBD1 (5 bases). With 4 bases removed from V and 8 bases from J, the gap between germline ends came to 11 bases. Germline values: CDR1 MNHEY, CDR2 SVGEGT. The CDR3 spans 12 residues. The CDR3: CASSSRDLEAFF. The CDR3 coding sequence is TGTGCCAGCAGTTCCAGGGACCTCGAAGCTTTCTTT.

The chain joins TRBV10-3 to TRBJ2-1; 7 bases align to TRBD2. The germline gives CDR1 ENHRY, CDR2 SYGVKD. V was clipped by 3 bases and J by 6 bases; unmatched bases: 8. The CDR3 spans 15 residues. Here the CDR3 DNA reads TGTGCCATCAGTGATGGGGGGGAACGAATCAATGAGCAGTTCTTC. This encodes CAISDGGERINEQFF.

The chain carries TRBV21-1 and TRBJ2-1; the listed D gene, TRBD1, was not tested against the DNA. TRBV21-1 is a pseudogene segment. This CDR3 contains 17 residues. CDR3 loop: CASTQKGAGQQYNEQFF. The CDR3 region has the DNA TGTGCCAGCACCCAAAAGGGGGCGGGACAACAGTACAATGAGCAGTTCTTC.

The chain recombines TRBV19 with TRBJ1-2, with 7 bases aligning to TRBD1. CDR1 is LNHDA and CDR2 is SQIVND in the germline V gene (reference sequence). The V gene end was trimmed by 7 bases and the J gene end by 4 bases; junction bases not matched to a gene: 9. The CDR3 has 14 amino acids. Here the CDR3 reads CASTRPQGGYGYTF. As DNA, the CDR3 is TGTGCCAGTACCCGACCTCAGGGGGGCTATGGCTACACCTTC. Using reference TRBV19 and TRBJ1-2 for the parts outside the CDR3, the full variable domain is DGGITQSPKYLFRKEGQNVTLSCEQNLNHDAMYWYRQDPGQGLRLIYYSQIVNDFQKGDIAEGYSVSREKKESFPLTVTSAQKNPTAFYLCASTRPQGGYGYTFGSGTRLTVV.

CDR3 DNA sequence: TGTGCCAGCACCAACCCAGTCAGGACCTACGAGCAGTACTTC. Translation gives CASTNPVRTYEQYF. This chain uses TRBV28 with TRBJ2-7, with D hard to call. Germline V gene sequence: CDR1 MDHEN, CDR2 SYDVKM. The CDR3 runs to 14 residues. V was cut by 7 bases and J by 2 bases, with 15 bases left in between.

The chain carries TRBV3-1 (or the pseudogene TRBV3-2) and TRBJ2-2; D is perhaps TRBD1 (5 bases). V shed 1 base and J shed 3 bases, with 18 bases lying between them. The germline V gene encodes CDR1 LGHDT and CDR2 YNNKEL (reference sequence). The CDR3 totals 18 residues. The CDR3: CASSQVPCIGVYTGELFF. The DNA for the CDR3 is TGTGCCAGCAGCCAAGTACCGTGCATAGGGGTCTACACCGGGGAGCTGTTTTTT.

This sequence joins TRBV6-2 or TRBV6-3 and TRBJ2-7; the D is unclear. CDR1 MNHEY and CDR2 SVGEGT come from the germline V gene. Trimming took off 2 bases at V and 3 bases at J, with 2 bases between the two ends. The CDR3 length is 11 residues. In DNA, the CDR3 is TGTGCCAGCAGTTACAACTACGAGCAGTACTTC. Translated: CASSYNYEQYF.

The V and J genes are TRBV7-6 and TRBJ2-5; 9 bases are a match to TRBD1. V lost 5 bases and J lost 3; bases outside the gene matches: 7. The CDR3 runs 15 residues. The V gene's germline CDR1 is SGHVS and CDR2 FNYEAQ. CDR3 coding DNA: TGTGCCAGCAGCATACCGGGACAGGGTGAAGAGACCCAGTACTTC. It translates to CASSIPGQGEETQYF.

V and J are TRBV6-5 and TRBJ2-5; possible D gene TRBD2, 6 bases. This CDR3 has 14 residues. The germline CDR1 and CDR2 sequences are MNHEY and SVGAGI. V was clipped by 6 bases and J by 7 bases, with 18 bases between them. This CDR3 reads CASSSGLQSGTQYF. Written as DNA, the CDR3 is TGTGCCAGCAGCTCGGGACTCCAAAGTGGGACCCAGTACTTC.

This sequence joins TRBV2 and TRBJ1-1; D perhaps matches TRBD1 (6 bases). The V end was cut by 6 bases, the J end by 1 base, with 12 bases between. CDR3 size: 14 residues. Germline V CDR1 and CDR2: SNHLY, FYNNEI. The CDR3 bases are TGTGCCAGCAGGTGGGACACCGAGAACACTGAAGCTTTCTTT. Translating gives CASRWDTENTEAFF.

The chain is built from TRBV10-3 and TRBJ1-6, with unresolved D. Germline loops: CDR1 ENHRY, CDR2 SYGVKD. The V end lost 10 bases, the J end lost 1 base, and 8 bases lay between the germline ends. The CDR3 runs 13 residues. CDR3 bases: TGTGCCACAAGAGCATCCTATAATTCACCCCTCCACTTT. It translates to CATRASYNSPLHF.

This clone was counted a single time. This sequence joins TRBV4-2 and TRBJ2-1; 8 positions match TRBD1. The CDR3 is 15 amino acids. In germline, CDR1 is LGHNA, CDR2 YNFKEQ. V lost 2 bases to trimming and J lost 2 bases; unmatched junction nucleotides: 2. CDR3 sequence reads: CASSQSDRAYNEQFF. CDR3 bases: TGTGCCAGCAGCCAATCGGACAGGGCCTACAATGAGCAGTTCTTC.

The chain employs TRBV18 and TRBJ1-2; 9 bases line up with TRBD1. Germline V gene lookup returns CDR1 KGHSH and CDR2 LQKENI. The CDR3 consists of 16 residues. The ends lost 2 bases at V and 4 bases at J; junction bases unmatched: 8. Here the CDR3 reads CASSPGDRANPYGYTF. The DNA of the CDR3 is TGTGCCAGCTCACCAGGGGACAGGGCAAACCCCTATGGCTACACCTTC.

CDR3 sequence reads: CASSYSTGGWYGYTF. The CDR3 bases are TGTGCCAGCAGTTATTCGACAGGGGGCTGGTATGGCTACACCTTC. This rearrangement joins TRBV6-5 to TRBJ1-2; 10 bases line up with TRBD1. This CDR3 contains 15 residues. Germline V gene lookup returns CDR1 MNHEY and CDR2 SVGAGI. V lost 3 bases, J lost 5 bases, and 6 bases stayed unmatched.

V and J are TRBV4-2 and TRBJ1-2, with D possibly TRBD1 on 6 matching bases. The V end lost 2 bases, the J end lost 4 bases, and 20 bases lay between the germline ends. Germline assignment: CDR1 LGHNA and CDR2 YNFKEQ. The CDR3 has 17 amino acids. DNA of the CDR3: TGTGCCAGCAGCCAACTCGACCGGACAGCCCGGGGCTATGGCTACACCTTC. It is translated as CASSQLDRTARGYGYTF.

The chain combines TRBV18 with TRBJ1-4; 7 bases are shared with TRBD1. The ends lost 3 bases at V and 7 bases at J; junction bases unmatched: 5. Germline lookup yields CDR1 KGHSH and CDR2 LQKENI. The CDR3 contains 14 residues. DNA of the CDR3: TGTGCCAGCTCACCCGGACAGGAGCTTGAAAAACTGTTTTTT. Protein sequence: CASSPGQELEKLFF.

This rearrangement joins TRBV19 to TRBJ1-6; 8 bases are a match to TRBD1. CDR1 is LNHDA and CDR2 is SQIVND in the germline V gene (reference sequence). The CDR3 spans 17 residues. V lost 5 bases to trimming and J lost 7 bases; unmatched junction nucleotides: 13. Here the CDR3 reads CASSPRGGRQGNSPLHF. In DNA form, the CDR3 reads TGTGCCAGTAGTCCCCGGGGGGGCAGACAGGGGAATTCACCCCTCCACTTT.

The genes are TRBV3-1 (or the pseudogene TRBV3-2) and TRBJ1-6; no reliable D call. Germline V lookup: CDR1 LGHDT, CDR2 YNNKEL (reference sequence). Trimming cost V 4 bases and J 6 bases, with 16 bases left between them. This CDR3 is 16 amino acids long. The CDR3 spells CASSPQQLTTNSPLHF. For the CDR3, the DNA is TGTGCCAGCAGCCCCCAACAGCTAACGACTAATTCACCCCTCCACTTT.

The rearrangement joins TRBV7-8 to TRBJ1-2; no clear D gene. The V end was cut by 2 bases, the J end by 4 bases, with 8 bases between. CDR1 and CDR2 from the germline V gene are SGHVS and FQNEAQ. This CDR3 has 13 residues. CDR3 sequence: CASSLNFAYGYTF. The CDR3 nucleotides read TGTGCCAGCAGCTTAAACTTTGCCTATGGCTACACCTTC.

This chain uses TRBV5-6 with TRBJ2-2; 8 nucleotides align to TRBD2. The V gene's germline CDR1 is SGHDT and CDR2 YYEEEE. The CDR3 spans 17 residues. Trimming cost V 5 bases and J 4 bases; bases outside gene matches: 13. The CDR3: CASSYIWSGSGTGELFF. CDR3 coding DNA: TGTGCCAGCAGTTATATCTGGAGCGGGAGTGGCACCGGGGAGCTGTTTTTT.

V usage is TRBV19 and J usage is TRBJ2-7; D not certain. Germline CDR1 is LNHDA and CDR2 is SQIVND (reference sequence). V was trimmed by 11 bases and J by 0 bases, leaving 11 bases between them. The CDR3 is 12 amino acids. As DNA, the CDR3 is TGTGCCTCCTCTCGCGGCTCCTACGAGCAGTACTTC. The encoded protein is CASSRGSYEQYF.

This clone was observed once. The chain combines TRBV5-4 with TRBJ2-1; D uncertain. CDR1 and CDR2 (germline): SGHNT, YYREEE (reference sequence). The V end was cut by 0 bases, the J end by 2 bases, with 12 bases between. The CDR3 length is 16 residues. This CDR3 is CASSLAAARTYNEQFF. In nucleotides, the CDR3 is TGTGCCAGCAGCTTGGCCGCGGCACGCACCTACAATGAGCAGTTCTTC.

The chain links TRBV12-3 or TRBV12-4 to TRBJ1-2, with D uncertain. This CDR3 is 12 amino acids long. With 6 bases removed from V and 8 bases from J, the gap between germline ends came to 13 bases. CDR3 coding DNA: TGTGCCAGCAGACCGGGAGGTAAAGGCTACACCTTC. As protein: CASRPGGKGYTF.

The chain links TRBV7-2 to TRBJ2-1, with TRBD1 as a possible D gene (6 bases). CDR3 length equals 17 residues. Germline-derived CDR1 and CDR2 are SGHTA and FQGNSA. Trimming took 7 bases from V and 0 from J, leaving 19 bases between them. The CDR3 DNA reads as TGTGCCAGCAATTCTCTTACACAGGGAAACTCCTACAATGAGCAGTTCTTC. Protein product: CASNSLTQGNSYNEQFF.

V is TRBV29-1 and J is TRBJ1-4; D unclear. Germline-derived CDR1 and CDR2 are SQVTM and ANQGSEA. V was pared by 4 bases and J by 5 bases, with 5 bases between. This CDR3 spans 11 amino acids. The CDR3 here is CSVGENEKLFF. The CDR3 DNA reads TGCAGCGTTGGCGAAAATGAAAAACTGTTTTTT. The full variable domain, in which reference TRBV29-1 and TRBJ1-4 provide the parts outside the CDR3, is SAVISQKPSRDICQRGTSLTIQCQVDSQVTMMFWYRQQPGQSLTLIATANQGSEATYESGFVIDKFPISRPNLTFSTLTVSNMSPEDSSIYLCSVGENEKLFFGSGTQLSVL.

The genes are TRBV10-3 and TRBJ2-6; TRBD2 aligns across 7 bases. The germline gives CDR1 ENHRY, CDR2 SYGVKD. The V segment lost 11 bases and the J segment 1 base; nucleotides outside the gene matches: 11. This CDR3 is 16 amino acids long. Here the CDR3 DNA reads TGTGCCGCCGGGGGACGGACTAGTTCTGGGGCCAACGTCCTGACTTTC. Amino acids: CAAGGRTSSGANVLTF.

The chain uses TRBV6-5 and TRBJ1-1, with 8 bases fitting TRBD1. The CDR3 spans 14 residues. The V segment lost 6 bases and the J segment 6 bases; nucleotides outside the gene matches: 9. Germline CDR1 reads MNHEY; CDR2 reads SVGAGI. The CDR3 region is CASRRGQGRAEAFF. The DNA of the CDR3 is TGTGCCAGCAGACGAGGACAGGGTAGGGCTGAAGCTTTCTTT.

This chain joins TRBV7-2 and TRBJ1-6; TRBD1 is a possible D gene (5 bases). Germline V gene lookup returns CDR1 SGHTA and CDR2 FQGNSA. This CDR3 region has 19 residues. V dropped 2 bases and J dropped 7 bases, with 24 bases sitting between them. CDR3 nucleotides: TGTGCCAGCAGCTTAAAGGTCCCTGGCTCAGCCGGGACCAATTCACCCCTCCACTTT. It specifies CASSLKVPGSAGTNSPLHF.

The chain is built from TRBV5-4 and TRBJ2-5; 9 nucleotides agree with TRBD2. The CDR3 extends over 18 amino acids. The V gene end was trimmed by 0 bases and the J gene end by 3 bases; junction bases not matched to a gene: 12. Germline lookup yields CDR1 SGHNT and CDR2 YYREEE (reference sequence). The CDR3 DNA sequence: TGTGCCAGCAGCTTGGAAGCTAGCGGGATTTCATACGAAGAGACCCAGTACTTC. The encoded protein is CASSLEASGISYEETQYF.